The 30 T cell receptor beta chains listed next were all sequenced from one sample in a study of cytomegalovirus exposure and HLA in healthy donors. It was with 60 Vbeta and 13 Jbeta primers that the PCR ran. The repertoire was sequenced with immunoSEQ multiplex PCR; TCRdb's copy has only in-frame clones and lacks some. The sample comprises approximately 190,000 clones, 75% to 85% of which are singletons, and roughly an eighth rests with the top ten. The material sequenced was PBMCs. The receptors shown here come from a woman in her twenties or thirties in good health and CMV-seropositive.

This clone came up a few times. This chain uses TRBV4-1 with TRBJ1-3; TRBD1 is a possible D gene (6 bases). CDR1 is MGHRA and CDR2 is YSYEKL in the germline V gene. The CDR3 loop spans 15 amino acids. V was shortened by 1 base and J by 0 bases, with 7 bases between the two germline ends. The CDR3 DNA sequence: TGCGCCAGCAGCCAAGCGGACAGCTCTGGAAACACCATATATTTT. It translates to CASSQADSSGNTIYF.

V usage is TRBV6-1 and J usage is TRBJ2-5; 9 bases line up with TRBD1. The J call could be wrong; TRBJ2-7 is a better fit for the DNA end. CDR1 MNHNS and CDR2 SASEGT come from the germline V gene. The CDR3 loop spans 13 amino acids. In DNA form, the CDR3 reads TGTGCCAGCAACGACAGGGGGACCTACGAGCAGTACTTC. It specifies CASNDRGTYEQYF.

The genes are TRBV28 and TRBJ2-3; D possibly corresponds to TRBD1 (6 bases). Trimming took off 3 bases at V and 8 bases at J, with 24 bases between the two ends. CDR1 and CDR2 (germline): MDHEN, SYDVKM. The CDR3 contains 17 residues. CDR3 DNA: TGTGCCAGCAGTTTTTTGGGACCTCAGGGGCCAGTAGGTACGCAGTATTTT. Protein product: CASSFLGPQGPVGTQYF.

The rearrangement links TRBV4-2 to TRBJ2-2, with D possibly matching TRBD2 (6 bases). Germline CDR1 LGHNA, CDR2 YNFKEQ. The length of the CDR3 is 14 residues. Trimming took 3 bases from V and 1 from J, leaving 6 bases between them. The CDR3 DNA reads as TGTGCCAGCAGCCAGGAGGGGAACACCGGGGAGCTGTTTTTT. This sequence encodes CASSQEGNTGELFF.

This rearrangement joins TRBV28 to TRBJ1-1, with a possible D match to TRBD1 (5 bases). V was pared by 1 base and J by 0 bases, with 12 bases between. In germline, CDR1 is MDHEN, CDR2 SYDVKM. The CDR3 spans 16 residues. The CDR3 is CASSLLTVSLNTEAFF. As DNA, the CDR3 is TGTGCCAGCAGTTTATTGACAGTGAGTTTGAACACTGAAGCTTTCTTT.

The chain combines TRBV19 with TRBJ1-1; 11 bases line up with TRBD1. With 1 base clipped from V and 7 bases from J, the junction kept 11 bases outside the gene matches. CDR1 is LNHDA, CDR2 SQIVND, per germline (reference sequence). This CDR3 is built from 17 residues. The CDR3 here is CASSIASGQGAQGEAFF. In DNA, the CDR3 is TGTGCCAGTAGTATAGCGAGTGGACAGGGGGCGCAGGGTGAAGCTTTCTTT.

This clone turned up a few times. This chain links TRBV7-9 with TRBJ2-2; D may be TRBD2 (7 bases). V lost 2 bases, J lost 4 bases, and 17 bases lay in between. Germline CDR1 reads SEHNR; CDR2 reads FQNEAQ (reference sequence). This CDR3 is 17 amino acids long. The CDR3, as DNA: TGTGCCAGCAGCTTAAGAGGGGGGGCCAGATCCACCGGGGAGCTGTTTTTT. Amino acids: CASSLRGGARSTGELFF. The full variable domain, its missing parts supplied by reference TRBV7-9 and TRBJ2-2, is DTGVSQNPRHKITKRGQNVTFRCDPISEHNRLYWYRQTLGQGPEFLTYFQNEAQLEKSRLLSDRFSAERPKGSFSTLEIQRTEQGDSAMYLCASSLRGGARSTGELFFGEGSRLTVL.

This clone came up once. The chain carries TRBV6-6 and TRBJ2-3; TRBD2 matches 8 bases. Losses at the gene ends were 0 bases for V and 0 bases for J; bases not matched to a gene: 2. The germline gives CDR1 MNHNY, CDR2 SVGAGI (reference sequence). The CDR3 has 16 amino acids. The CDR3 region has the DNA TGTGCCAGCAGTTACTCTGCTAGCGGGAGCACAGATACGCAGTATTTT. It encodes CASSYSASGSTDTQYF.

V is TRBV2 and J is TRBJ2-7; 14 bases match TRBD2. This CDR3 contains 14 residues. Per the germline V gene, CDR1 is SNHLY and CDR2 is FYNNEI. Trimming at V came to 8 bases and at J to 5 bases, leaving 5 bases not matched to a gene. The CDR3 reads CASVRTSGRNEQYF. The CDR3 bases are TGTGCCAGCGTTAGGACTAGCGGGAGGAACGAGCAGTACTTC.

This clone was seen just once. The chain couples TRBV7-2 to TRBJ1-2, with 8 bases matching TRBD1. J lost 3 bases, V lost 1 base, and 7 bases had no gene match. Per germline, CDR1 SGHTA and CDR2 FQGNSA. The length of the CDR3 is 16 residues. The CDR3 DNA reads TGTGCCAGCAGCTTAGTCTCAGGGGGCGCGGACTATGGCTACACCTTC. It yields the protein CASSLVSGGADYGYTF.

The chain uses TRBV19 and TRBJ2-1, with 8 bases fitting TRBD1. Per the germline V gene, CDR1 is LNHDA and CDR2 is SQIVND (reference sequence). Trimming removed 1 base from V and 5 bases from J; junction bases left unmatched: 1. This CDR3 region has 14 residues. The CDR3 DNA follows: TGTGCCAGTAGTATAGGGGGACAGGACAATGAGCAGTTCTTC. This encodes CASSIGGQDNEQFF.

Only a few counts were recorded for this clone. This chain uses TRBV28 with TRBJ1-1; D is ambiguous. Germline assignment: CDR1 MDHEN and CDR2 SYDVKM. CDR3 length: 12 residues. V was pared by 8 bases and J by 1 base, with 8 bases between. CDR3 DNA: TGTGCCAGCGTCCGGGGGAACACTGAAGCTTTCTTT. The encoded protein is CASVRGNTEAFF.

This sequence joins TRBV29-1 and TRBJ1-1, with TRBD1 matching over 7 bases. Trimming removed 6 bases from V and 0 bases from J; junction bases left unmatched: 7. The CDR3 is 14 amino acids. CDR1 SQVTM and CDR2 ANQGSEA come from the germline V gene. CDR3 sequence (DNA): TGCAGCGTAAATTCCGGGACAGTGAACACTGAAGCTTTCTTT. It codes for CSVNSGTVNTEAFF.

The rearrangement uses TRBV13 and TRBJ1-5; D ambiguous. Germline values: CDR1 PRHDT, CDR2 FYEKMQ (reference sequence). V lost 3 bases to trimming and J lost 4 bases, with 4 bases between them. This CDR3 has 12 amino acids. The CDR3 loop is CASSLRNQPQHF. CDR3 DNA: TGTGCCAGCAGCTTGAGGAATCAGCCCCAGCATTTT.

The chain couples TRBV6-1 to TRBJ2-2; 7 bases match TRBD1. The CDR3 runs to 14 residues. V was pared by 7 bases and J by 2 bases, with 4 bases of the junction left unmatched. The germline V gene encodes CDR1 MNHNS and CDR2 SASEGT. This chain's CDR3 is CASNRGRNTGELFF. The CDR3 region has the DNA TGTGCCAGCAATAGGGGGCGCAACACCGGGGAGCTGTTTTTT.

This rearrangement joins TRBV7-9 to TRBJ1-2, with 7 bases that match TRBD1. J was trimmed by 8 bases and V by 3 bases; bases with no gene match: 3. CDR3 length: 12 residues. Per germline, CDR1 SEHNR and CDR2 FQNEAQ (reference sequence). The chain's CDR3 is CASSFTGVGYTF. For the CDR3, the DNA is TGTGCCAGCAGCTTTACAGGGGTGGGCTACACCTTC.

The CDR3 nucleotides read TGTGCCAGCAGTTCGGGACAGTTCTATGGCTACACCTTC. This translates into CASSSGQFYGYTF. The gene calls are TRBV6-5 and TRBJ1-2, with 7 bases lining up with TRBD1. This CDR3 comprises 13 residues. V was pared by 4 bases and J by 4 bases, with 3 bases of the junction left unmatched. CDR1 is MNHEY, CDR2 SVGAGI, per germline.

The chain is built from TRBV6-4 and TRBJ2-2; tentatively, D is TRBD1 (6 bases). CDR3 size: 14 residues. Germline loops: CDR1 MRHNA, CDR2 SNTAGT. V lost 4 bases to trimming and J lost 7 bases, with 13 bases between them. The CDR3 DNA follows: TGTGCCAGCAGTGCAACACAGGGTCACGGGGAGCTGTTTTTT. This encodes CASSATQGHGELFF.

The CDR3 nucleotides read TGTGCCAGCAGTTTAAACCCGGGGTCTAATGAAAAACTGTTTTTT. It specifies CASSLNPGSNEKLFF. The chain links TRBV27 to TRBJ1-4; D gene unclear. Per germline, CDR1 MNHEY and CDR2 SMNVEV (reference sequence). The ends were cut back, 2 bases at V and 3 bases at J, with 10 bases in the middle. The CDR3 covers 15 residues. Combining the CDR3 with reference TRBV27 and TRBJ1-4 gives the whole variable domain EAQVTQNPRYLITVTGKKLTVTCSQNMNHEYMSWYRQDPGLGLRQIYYSMNVEVTDKGDVPEGYKVSRKEKRNFPLILESPSPNQTSLYFCASSLNPGSNEKLFFGSGTQLSVL.

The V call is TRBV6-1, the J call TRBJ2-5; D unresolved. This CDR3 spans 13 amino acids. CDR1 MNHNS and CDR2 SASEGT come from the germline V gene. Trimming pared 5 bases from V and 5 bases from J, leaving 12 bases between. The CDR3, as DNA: TGTGCCAGCAGTAAAAATTCCGGGGAGACCCAGTACTTC. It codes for CASSKNSGETQYF.

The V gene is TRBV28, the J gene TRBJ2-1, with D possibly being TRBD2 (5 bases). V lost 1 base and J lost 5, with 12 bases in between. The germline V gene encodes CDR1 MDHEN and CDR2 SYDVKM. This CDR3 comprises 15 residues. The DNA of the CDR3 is TGTGCCAGCAGTTTATTAGAGGGCGGTAACAATGAGCAGTTCTTC. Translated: CASSLLEGGNNEQFF.

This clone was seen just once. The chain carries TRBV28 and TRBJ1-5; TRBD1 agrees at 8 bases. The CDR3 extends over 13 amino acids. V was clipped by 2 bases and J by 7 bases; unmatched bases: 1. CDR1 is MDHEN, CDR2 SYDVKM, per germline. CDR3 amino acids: CASSLDRGQPQHF. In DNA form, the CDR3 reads TGTGCCAGCAGTTTAGACAGGGGACAGCCCCAGCATTTT.

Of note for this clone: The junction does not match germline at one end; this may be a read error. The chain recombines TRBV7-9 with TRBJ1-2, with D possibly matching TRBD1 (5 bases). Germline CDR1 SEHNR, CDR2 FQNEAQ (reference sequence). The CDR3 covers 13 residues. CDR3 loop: CSSSFPGQGGYTF. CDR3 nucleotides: TGTTCCAGCAGCTTTCCAGGGCAAGGGGGCTACACCTTC.

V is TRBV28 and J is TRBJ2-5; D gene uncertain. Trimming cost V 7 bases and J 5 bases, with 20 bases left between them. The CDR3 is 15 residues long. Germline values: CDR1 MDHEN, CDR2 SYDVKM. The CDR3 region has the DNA TGTGCCAGCATGATGAGTAGCAACGCCGCGGAGACCCAGTACTTC. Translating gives CASMMSSNAAETQYF.

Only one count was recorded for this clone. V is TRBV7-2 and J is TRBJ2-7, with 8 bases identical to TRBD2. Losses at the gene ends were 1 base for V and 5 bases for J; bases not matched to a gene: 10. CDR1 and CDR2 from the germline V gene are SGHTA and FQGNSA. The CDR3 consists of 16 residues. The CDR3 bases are TGTGCCAGCAGCTTAGGGCGCGGGGGGACGATCCACGAGCAGTACTTC. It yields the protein CASSLGRGGTIHEQYF.

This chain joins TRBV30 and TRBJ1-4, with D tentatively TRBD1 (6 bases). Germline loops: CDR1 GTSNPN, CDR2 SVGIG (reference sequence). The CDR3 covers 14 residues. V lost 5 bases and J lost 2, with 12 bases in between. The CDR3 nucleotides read TGTGCCTGGGAGCGAAGGGGGACTAATGAAAAACTGTTTTTT. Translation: CAWERRGTNEKLFF.

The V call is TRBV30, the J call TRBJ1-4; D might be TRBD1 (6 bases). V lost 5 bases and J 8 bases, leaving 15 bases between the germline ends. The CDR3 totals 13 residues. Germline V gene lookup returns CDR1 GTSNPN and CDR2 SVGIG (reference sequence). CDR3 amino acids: CAWAQGLTEKLFF. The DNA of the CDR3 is TGTGCCTGGGCTCAGGGGTTAACCGAAAAACTGTTTTTT. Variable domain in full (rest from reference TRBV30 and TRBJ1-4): SQTIHQWPATLVQPVGSPLSLECTVEGTSNPNLYWYRQAAGRGLQLLFYSVGIGQISSEVPQNLSASRPQDRQFILSSKKLLLSDSGFYLCAWAQGLTEKLFFGSGTQLSVL.

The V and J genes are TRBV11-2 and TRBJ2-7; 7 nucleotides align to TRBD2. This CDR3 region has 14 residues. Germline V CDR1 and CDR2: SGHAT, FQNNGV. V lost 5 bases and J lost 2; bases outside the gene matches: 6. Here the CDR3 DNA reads TGTGCCAGCAGCCTAGGACTAGGACCCTACGAGCAGTACTTC. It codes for CASSLGLGPYEQYF.

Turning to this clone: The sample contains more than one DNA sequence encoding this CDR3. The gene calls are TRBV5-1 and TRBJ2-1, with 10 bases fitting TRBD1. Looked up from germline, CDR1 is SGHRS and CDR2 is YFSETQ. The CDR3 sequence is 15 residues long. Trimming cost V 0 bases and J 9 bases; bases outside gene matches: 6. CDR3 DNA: TGCGCCAGCAGCTTGGCCGGACAGGGGGTAACTGAGCAGTTCTTC. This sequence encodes CASSLAGQGVTEQFF.

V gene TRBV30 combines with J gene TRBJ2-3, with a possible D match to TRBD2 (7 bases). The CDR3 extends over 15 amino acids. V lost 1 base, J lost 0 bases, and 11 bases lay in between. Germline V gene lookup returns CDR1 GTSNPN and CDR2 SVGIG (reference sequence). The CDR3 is CAWSGGGTSTDTQYF. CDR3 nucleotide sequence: TGTGCCTGGAGTGGGGGGGGGACAAGCACAGATACGCAGTATTTT. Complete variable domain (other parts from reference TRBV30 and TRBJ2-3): SQTIHQWPATLVQPVGSPLSLECTVEGTSNPNLYWYRQAAGRGLQLLFYSVGIGQISSEVPQNLSASRPQDRQFILSSKKLLLSDSGFYLCAWSGGGTSTDTQYFGPGTRLTVL.